These 19 T cell receptor beta chains originate from one sample sequenced in a study of regulatory T cells in long-lasting Graves disease listed by TCRdb under 2021. This specimen's time point label, per the study, means: newly diagnosed GD, antithyroid drugs for less than 3 months. For both TCR sequencing and RNA sequencing, RNA was extracted from PBMCs using TRIzol. Library method: multiplex PCR. Reads for this sample came from an Illumina HiSeq 4000. TCR beta libraries were built with iRepertoire HTBI primers and Arm-PCR amplification of CDR3 regions. TCRdb cleaned the public reads at Q25 with fastp, built clones with MiXCR and kept in-frame beta chains. Rows with a matching CDR3 protein are joined into one entry that keeps the most common DNA and genes. In this sample the table shows about 530,000 distinct CDR3 sequences, about 15% of which occur a single time. The top ten hold 25% of the sample.

This sample was also put to use in a study of T cells in Graves' hyperthyroidism and ophthalmopathy.

This specimen consisted of peripheral blood mononuclear cells (PBMCs), obtained at new diagnosis, from a patient treated with antithyroid drugs. Receptor source: a middle-aged woman with Graves disease. Donor details come from another sample of the same person, matched by shared clones.

The sample holds a few counts of this clonotype. This chain joins TRBV6-1 and TRBJ2-2, with TRBD1 identical over 8 bases. Germline CDR1 and CDR2: MNHNS and SASEGT. V lost 6 bases to trimming and J lost 7 bases; unmatched junction nucleotides: 4. The CDR3 totals 13 residues. The CDR3 sequence is CASRPTGDGELFF. Written as DNA, the CDR3 is TGTGCCAGCAGACCGACAGGGGACGGGGAGCTGTTTTTT.

This clonotype has at least ten counts. The chain employs TRBV3-1 and TRBJ1-3; D is perhaps TRBD1 (6 bases). This CDR3 region has 14 residues. The V end was cut by 3 bases, the J end by 2 bases, with 8 bases between. Germline-derived CDR1 and CDR2 are LGHDT and YNNKEL (reference sequence). The CDR3 DNA reads as TGTGCCAGCAGCCAGAGGGGGACTGGAAACACCATATATTTT. Its translation: CASSQRGTGNTIYF.

There are a few counts of this clonotype. The chain is built from TRBV6-2 or TRBV6-3 and TRBJ1-1, with D possibly matching TRBD1 (6 bases). V was clipped by 2 bases and J by 4 bases, with 14 bases between them. Per the germline V gene, CDR1 is MNHEY and CDR2 is SVGEGT. This CDR3 has 15 amino acids. In nucleotides, the CDR3 is TGTGCCAGCAGTTACGGGGGCGGGGGTGCCACTGAAGCTTTCTTT. Translating it yields CASSYGGGGATEAFF.

This clonotype was observed many times. The V gene is TRBV20-1, the J gene TRBJ2-1, with 10 bases matching TRBD2. This CDR3 is 14 amino acids long. Germline values: CDR1 DFQATT, CDR2 SNEGSKA (reference sequence). V was pared by 5 bases and J by 0 bases, with 1 base of the junction left unmatched. CDR3 DNA sequence: TGCAGTGCTCAGCGGGGGGGCTCCTACAATGAGCAGTTCTTC. Encoded protein: CSAQRGGSYNEQFF.

This clonotype was counted only a few times. The junction departs from the called germline gene at one end, perhaps through a read error. The J gene is TRBJ2-2, the V gene TRBV6-1, with D maybe TRBD2 (5 bases). This CDR3 has 14 residues. Germline V gene sequence: CDR1 MNHNS, CDR2 SASEGT. CDR3 residues: CASIQEANAGELFF. The CDR3 region has the DNA TGTGCCAGCATCCAGGAGGCGAACGCCGGGGAGCTGTTTTTT.

This clonotype occurred many times. The J gene is TRBJ1-2, the V gene TRBV12-3 or TRBV12-4; possibly TRBD1 for D (6 bases). This CDR3 is built from 17 residues. V lost 6 bases, J lost 4 bases, and 24 bases lay in between. In DNA form, the CDR3 reads TGTGCCAGCAGCCGCCTTCGGGGTGAGGGGACAATCTATGGCTACACCTTC. Protein product: CASSRLRGEGTIYGYTF.

This clonotype was detected many times. The J gene is TRBJ2-1, the V gene TRBV5-1, with D possibly TRBD1 on 5 matching bases. This CDR3 is built from 15 residues. Per the germline V gene, CDR1 is SGHRS and CDR2 is YFSETQ. V lost 0 bases, J lost 6 bases, and 13 bases lay in between. The CDR3 nucleotides are TGCGCCAGCAGCTTGGAACAGGCTCCCATCAATGAGCAGTTCTTC. Amino acids: CASSLEQAPINEQFF.

This clonotype has a handful of counts. The chain combines TRBV12-5 with TRBJ2-2; 8 nucleotides agree with TRBD1. Germline V CDR1 and CDR2: LGHNT, FRNRAP. The CDR3 has 17 residues. J gave up 1 base and V 5 bases, and 9 bases lay outside the gene matches. CDR3 protein: CASGGPGQAMNTGELFF. CDR3 coding DNA: TGTGCTAGTGGTGGACCGGGACAGGCTATGAACACCGGGGAGCTGTTTTTT.

This clonotype was observed at least ten times. The genes are TRBV2 and TRBJ2-7; D perhaps matches TRBD2 (6 bases). Trimming removed 8 bases from V and 7 bases from J, with 21 bases in between. This CDR3 region has 14 residues. Germline CDR1 and CDR2: SNHLY and FYNNEI. The CDR3 loop is CASVGTEGVKEQYF. DNA of the CDR3: TGTGCCAGCGTTGGGACGGAGGGAGTGAAGGAGCAGTACTTC.

A note on this clonotype: A much larger clone lies a single base off, so this may be a read error. This rearrangement joins TRBV28 to TRBJ2-2; TRBD2 matches at 10 bases. CDR1 is MDHEN and CDR2 is SYDVKM in the germline V gene. The CDR3 has 15 amino acids. V gave up 8 bases and J gave up 6 bases; unmatched junction bases: 9. The CDR3 reads CASGAHSGGSGELFF. The CDR3 DNA is TGTGCCAGCGGTGCCCATAGCGGGGGGTCCGGGGAGCTGTTTTTT.

In its sample, this clonotype was seen many times. J is TRBJ2-3 and V is TRBV20-1, with a possible D match to TRBD2 (5 bases). The V gene lost 0 bases and the J gene lost 7 bases, with 20 bases spanning the gap. Germline V gives CDR1 DFQATT, CDR2 SNEGSKA (reference sequence). The CDR3 length is 16 residues. CDR3 sequence (DNA): TGCAGTGCTAGAGATGCCGTCTCCCAAGGACTTAATACGCAGTATTTT. Residues: CSARDAVSQGLNTQYF.

This clonotype was recorded many times. V usage is TRBV11-3 and J usage is TRBJ2-3; TRBD1 matches 9 bases. J gave up 0 bases and V 7 bases, and 11 bases lay outside the gene matches. This CDR3 has 17 amino acids. Germline values: CDR1 SGHNT, CDR2 YENEEA. The CDR3 sequence: CASTEQGAASSTDTQYF. For the CDR3, the DNA is TGTGCCAGCACCGAACAGGGGGCAGCTTCTAGCACAGATACGCAGTATTTT.

V usage is TRBV5-4 and J usage is TRBJ2-3; 8 bases are a match to TRBD1. Germline loops: CDR1 SGHNT, CDR2 YYREEE (reference sequence). The CDR3 contains 17 residues. The V segment lost 0 bases and the J segment 0 bases; nucleotides outside the gene matches: 6. The CDR3 region has the DNA TGTGCCAGCAGCTTGGCGCTGCAGGGGGCCAGCACAGATACGCAGTATTTT. This sequence encodes CASSLALQGASTDTQYF.

At least ten counts were recorded for this clonotype. The CDR3 sequence: CASSYGTGGLEQYF. The CDR3 DNA reads TGTGCCAGCAGTTACGGTACAGGGGGGCTCGAGCAGTACTTC. V is TRBV6-5 and J is TRBJ2-7, with 8 bases lining up with TRBD1. V dropped 2 bases and J dropped 6; count of bases not matched to a gene: 6. The CDR3 is made up of 14 amino acids. The V gene's germline CDR1 is MNHEY and CDR2 SVGAGI.

On this clonotype itself: A much larger clone lies one base from this, so it may be a read error. J is TRBJ2-3 and V is TRBV2; the D gene is possibly TRBD2 (5 bases). Germline CDR1 is SNHLY and CDR2 is FYNNEI. The V and J ends lost 11 bases and 2 bases respectively, with 14 bases between them. This CDR3 has 13 residues. DNA for the CDR3: TGTGCCGGCCTGGGGAGTCCCACAGATACGCAGTATTTT. This sequence encodes CAGLGSPTDTQYF. The full variable domain, in which reference TRBV2 and TRBJ2-3 provide the parts outside the CDR3, is EPEVTQTPSHQVTQMGQEVILRCVPISNHLYFYWYRQILGQKVEFLVSFYNNEISEKSEIFDDQFSVERPDGSNFTLKIRSTKLEDSAMYFCAGLGSPTDTQYFGPGTRLTVL.

This clonotype is a singleton in its sample. The V and J genes are TRBV6-5 and TRBJ1-2; D call uncertain. Trimming removed 4 bases from V and 5 bases from J, with 17 bases in between. This CDR3 has 15 amino acids. The germline V gene encodes CDR1 MNHEY and CDR2 SVGAGI. The DNA for the CDR3 is TGTGCCAGCAGTTCCTCTCCCGCAATACGATATGGCTACACCTTC. Amino acids: CASSSSPAIRYGYTF.

J is TRBJ1-2 and V is TRBV29-1, with no clear D. The CDR3 covers 11 residues. The germline gives CDR1 SQVTM, CDR2 ANQGSEA. Trimming pared 3 bases from V and 0 bases from J, leaving 2 bases between. CDR3 amino acids: CSVEANYGYTF. The CDR3 region has the DNA TGCAGCGTTGAGGCTAACTATGGCTACACCTTC. Drawing the rest from reference TRBV29-1 and TRBJ1-2, the complete variable domain is SAVISQKPSRDICQRGTSLTIQCQVDSQVTMMFWYRQQPGQSLTLIATANQGSEATYESGFVIDKFPISRPNLTFSTLTVSNMSPEDSSIYLCSVEANYGYTFGSGTRLTVV.

The chain is built from TRBV20-1 and TRBJ1-4, with 10 bases that match TRBD1. V was pared by 7 bases and J by 8 bases, with 4 bases of the junction left unmatched. This CDR3 spans 12 amino acids. Looked up from germline, CDR1 is DFQATT and CDR2 is SNEGSKA (reference sequence). The CDR3 nucleotides read TGCAGTGTTAGGGGACAGGGGGAAAAACTGTTTTTT. Protein: CSVRGQGEKLFF.

The gene calls are TRBV13 and TRBJ2-1, with 10 positions matching TRBD2. Germline V lookup: CDR1 PRHDT, CDR2 FYEKMQ (reference sequence). The V segment lost 5 bases and the J segment 9 bases; nucleotides outside the gene matches: 7. This CDR3 is 14 amino acids long. CDR3 DNA sequence: TGTGCCAGCAGCCCCTCTAGCGGGGGTGCTGAGCAGTTCTTC. Translated: CASSPSSGGAEQFF.